The 9 T cell receptor beta chains given below trace back to one sample, sequenced in a study of blood T cell repertoires in COVID-19. Clones were read by immunoSEQ multiplex PCR, and TCRdb kept only the in-frame ones, dropping some. This sample has 200,000 to 300,000 clones, with approximately 82% found just once. The sequenced material came from peripheral blood. Source of these receptors: a woman younger than 30 with acute or convalescent COVID-19.

The chain uses TRBV6-5 and TRBJ2-3; possibly TRBD2 for D (5 bases). The CDR3 loop spans 13 amino acids. V dropped 9 bases and J dropped 3 bases, with 13 bases sitting between them. CDR1 MNHEY and CDR2 SVGAGI come from the germline V gene. The CDR3 reads CASAGRGTDTQYF. For the CDR3, the DNA is TGTGCCAGTGCGGGCCGGGGAACAGATACGCAGTATTTT.

V is TRBV7-2 and J is TRBJ1-1, with D possibly matching TRBD1 (6 bases). There are 13 residues in the CDR3. The V end lost 7 bases, the J end lost 5 bases, and 14 bases lay between the germline ends. Germline CDR1 is SGHTA and CDR2 is FQGNSA. This CDR3 is CASNPARGTEAFF. The CDR3 bases are TGTGCCAGCAACCCCGCGAGGGGGACTGAAGCTTTCTTT.

The chain carries TRBV12-3 or TRBV12-4 and TRBJ2-3; maybe TRBD2 (5 bases). This CDR3 has 13 residues. Trimming removed 3 bases at V and 4 bases at J, with 8 bases between. CDR3 nucleotides: TGTGCCAGCAGTTTCCGGGGATCAGATACGCAGTATTTT. Translation: CASSFRGSDTQYF.

This chain's CDR3 is CASSQAFAGGTDTQYF. The CDR3 DNA reads as TGCGCCAGCAGCCAAGCGTTCGCGGGAGGGACAGATACGCAGTATTTT. This sequence joins TRBV4-3 and TRBJ2-3; 9 bases fit TRBD2. Germline V CDR1 and CDR2: LGHNA, YSLEER. The CDR3 spans 16 residues. Trimming cost V 1 base and J 3 bases; bases outside gene matches: 5.

The J gene is TRBJ2-3, the V gene TRBV13; no firm D call. Between the trimmed V and J ends, which lost 0 bases and 2 bases, there was a span of 15 bases. CDR1 is PRHDT and CDR2 is FYEKMQ in the germline V gene (reference sequence). This CDR3 contains 17 residues. In DNA, the CDR3 is TGTGCCAGCAGCTTAGGCCTCGACGGAGAATACACAGATACGCAGTATTTT. It specifies CASSLGLDGEYTDTQYF.

This chain uses TRBV7-2 with TRBJ2-5; 9 positions match TRBD2. The germline V gene encodes CDR1 SGHTA and CDR2 FQGNSA. This CDR3 is 14 amino acids long. With 3 bases clipped from V and 5 bases from J, the junction kept 4 bases outside the gene matches. CDR3 bases: TGTGCCAGCAGCTTGCGGGAGGGCGGGGAGACCCAGTACTTC. Amino acids: CASSLREGGETQYF.

This chain joins TRBV5-1 and TRBJ2-1, with no clear D. The germline V and J ends were trimmed by 10 bases and 7 bases, with 12 bases remaining between them. The CDR3 has 11 amino acids. Germline V gives CDR1 SGHRS, CDR2 YFSETQ. The CDR3 DNA reads TGCGCCTGTCACTACCTTAATGAGCAGTTCTTC. Amino acid sequence: CACHYLNEQFF.

V is TRBV9 and J is TRBJ2-7, with TRBD1 matching over 11 bases. Germline V gene sequence: CDR1 SGDLS, CDR2 YYNGEE. Trimming took 4 bases from V and 5 from J; bases not matched to a gene: 8. The CDR3 sequence is 15 residues long. CDR3 region: CASSPWGTGGHEQYF. The CDR3 DNA follows: TGTGCCAGCAGCCCCTGGGGGACAGGGGGTCACGAGCAGTACTTC.

V gene TRBV29-1 combines with J gene TRBJ1-4, with 8 bases that match TRBD1. Germline CDR1 SQVTM, CDR2 ANQGSEA. Trimming cost V 7 bases and J 8 bases; bases outside gene matches: 15. The CDR3 has 15 residues. The CDR3 region has the DNA TGCAGCGCCGCAACCCCGGACAGGGTAGGCGAAAAACTGTTTTTT. Its translation is CSAATPDRVGEKLFF. Full variable domain (rest looked up from reference TRBV29-1 and TRBJ1-4): SAVISQKPSRDICQRGTSLTIQCQVDSQVTMMFWYRQQPGQSLTLIATANQGSEATYESGFVIDKFPISRPNLTFSTLTVSNMSPEDSSIYLCSAATPDRVGEKLFFGSGTQLSVL.